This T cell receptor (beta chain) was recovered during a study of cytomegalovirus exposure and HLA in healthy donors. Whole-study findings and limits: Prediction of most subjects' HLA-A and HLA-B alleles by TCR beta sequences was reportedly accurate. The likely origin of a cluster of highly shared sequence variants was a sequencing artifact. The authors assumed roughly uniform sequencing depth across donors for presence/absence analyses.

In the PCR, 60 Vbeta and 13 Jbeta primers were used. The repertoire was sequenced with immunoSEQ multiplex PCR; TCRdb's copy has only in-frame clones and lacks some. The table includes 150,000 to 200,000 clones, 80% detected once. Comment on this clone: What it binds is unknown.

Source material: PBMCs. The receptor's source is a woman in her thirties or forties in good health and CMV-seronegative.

In DNA form, the CDR3 reads TGTGCCAGCTCACCACCCGGGGCGCAGTATTTT. Its protein is CASSPPGAQYF. The rearrangement links TRBV18 to TRBJ2-3, with D perhaps matching TRBD2 (5 bases). The V gene lost 0 bases and the J gene lost 10 bases, with 5 bases spanning the gap. The germline V gene encodes CDR1 KGHSH and CDR2 LQKENI. This CDR3 contains 11 residues.